This is a list of T cell receptor beta chains from one sample in a study of T cell repertoires in cytomegalovirus infection. Using its own MiXCR run on the reads, TCRdb lists one record per CDR3 protein. The data show about 770,000 distinct CDR3 sequences, with under 35% seen just once and 13% held by the top ten. The antigens for these receptors are not known. This sample comprised cultured CD8+ T cells from PBMCs, obtained from culture after CMV antigen stimulation. These receptors were collected from a human donor in good health (CMV status not recorded). Some clones in this sample may be carry-over from other donors' samples. The CDR3 runs from the conserved cysteine through the conserved F or W. The D gene is left open where the match is weak. For some rows the clone size is stated as once, few or many, or as a class when expanded; others skip it.

D gene | clone size | J gene | V gene | CDR3 length | CDR3 DNA | CDR3 protein
- | few | TRBJ1-5 | TRBV27 | 15 | TGTGCCAGCAGTTGGTCCAGGGAGGGCAATCAGCCCCAGCATTTT | CASSWSREGNQPQHF
- | few | TRBJ1-2 | TRBV18 | 12 | TGTGCCAGCTCAGAGGGAGCTGAAGGCTACACCTTC | CASSEGAEGYTF
- | few | TRBJ2-5 | TRBV24-1 | 15 | TGTGCCACCAGTGCCGGAATGTCGAGACTGGAGACCCAGTACTTC | CATSAGMSRLETQYF
- | - | TRBJ2-5 | TRBV7-3 | 15 | TGTGCCAGCAGCCACAGGCAGGACTACCAAGAGACCCAGTACTTC | CASSHRQDYQETQYF
TRBD1 | - | TRBJ2-2 | TRBV27 | 17 | TGTGCCAGCAGTCACCGGGACAGGGGGGAAAACACCGGGGAGCTGTTTTTT | CASSHRDRGENTGELFF
- | - | TRBJ2-1 | TRBV20-1 | 15 | TGCAGTGCTAGAGGAGGGGACCCAGGGCAGGGTGAGCAGTTCTTC | CSARGGDPGQGEQFF
- | - | TRBJ2-7 | TRBV27 | 15 | TGTGCCAGCAGTTTATCGTCGGACTTCTATGACGAGCAGTACTTC | CASSLSSDFYDEQYF
- | many | TRBJ2-3 | TRBV5-1 | 17 | TGCGCCAGCAGCTTGGCGGGAAGGGGGGGAAGCACAGATACGCAGTATTTT | CASSLAGRGGSTDTQYF
- | - | TRBJ1-5 | TRBV7-8 | 17 | TGTGCCAGCAGCCCTTTCTACGGACGGGATAGCAATCAGCCCCAGCATTTT | CASSPFYGRDSNQPQHF
- | few | TRBJ1-1 | TRBV12-3/TRBV12-4 | 13 | TGTGCCAGCAGTTTTCCCCCGGGTACTGAAGCTTTCTTT | CASSFPPGTEAFF
- | many | TRBJ2-1 | TRBV7-9 | 13 | TGTGCCAGCAGCCCGACAGACTACAATGAGCAGTTCTTC | CASSPTDYNEQFF
TRBD1 | - | TRBJ2-1 | TRBV18 | 17 | TGTGCCAGCTCACCCAATCAAAGGACAGGGGACTACAATGAGCAGTTCTTC | CASSPNQRTGDYNEQFF
TRBD1 | many | TRBJ1-2 | TRBV7-8 | 15 | TGTGCCAGCAGCCCCCACCGGGACAGGGACTATGGCTACACCTTC | CASSPHRDRDYGYTF
- | few | TRBJ1-4 | TRBV15 | 15 | TGTGCCACCAGCAGATCCCGGGTCCTGGGGGAAAAACTGTTTTTT | CATSRSRVLGEKLFF
TRBD2 | - | TRBJ2-1 | TRBV5-1 | 14 | TGCGCCAGCAGCTGGACTAGCGGGGCGAGTGAGCAGTTCTTC | CASSWTSGASEQFF
TRBD2 | once | TRBJ2-1 | TRBV2 | 16 | TGTGCCAGCAGTCCCCGGACTAGCGGGGATATCAATGAGCAGTTCTTC | CASSPRTSGDINEQFF
TRBD2 | few | TRBJ2-3 | TRBV7-6 | 14 | TGTGCCAGCAGCTCAGAACTAGCGCCAGATACGCAGTATTTT | CASSSELAPDTQYF
TRBD2 | - | TRBJ2-2 | TRBV19 | 13 | TGTGCCACCGGGACTAGCGGGGGCCTCCGACTGTTTTTT | CATGTSGGLRLFF
- | few | TRBJ1-4 | TRBV7-2 | 19 | TGTGCCAGCAGCTTAACCTTATCCATCTCCGGGACCGACAATGAAAAACTGTTTTTT | CASSLTLSISGTDNEKLFF
- | - | TRBJ1-1 | TRBV7-9 | 12 | TGTGCCAGCAGCCGTTATTCCACTGAAGCTTTCTTT | CASSRYSTEAFF
- | few | TRBJ1-1 | TRBV7-9 | 16 | TGTGCCAGCAGCCAATCGGGGGTAGGGCCGAACACTGAAGCTTTCTTT | CASSQSGVGPNTEAFF
TRBD2 | - | TRBJ2-1 | TRBV7-3 | 15 | TGTGCCAGCAGCGCCAACCTAGCGGGGGCTGGGGAGCAGTTCTTC | CASSANLAGAGEQFF
- | many | TRBJ1-2 | TRBV7-6 | 14 | TGTGCCAGCAGCCCGGCCGAGGCCCGCTATGGCTACACCTTC | CASSPAEARYGYTF
- | few | TRBJ2-3 | TRBV20-1 | 13 | TGCAGTGCTAGGGACTTTTCCACAGATACGCAGTATTTT | CSARDFSTDTQYF
- | many | TRBJ1-5 | TRBV5-5 | 13 | TGTGCCAGCAGCTTGGCCCCCAATCAGCCCCAGCATTTT | CASSLAPNQPQHF
- | few | TRBJ1-4 | TRBV10-3 | 13 | TGTGCCATCAGCGGGACGGTCAATGAAAAACTGTTTTTT | CAISGTVNEKLFF
- | - | TRBJ2-5 | TRBV12-3/TRBV12-4 | 13 | TGTGCCAGCAGGTCTACAGGGTTTACGACCCAGTACTTC | CASRSTGFTTQYF
TRBD1 | - | TRBJ1-2 | TRBV13 | 13 | TGTGCCAGCAGCGGGACAGGGGAATATGGCTACACCTTC | CASSGTGEYGYTF
- | few | TRBJ2-7 | TRBV29-1 | 16 | TGCAGCGTTGAAGATCGGCTTGGGACGGAGCCCTACGAGCAGTACTTC | CSVEDRLGTEPYEQYF
- | - | TRBJ1-1 | TRBV12-5 | 13 | TGTGCTAGTGATAAAGGGGGGAACACTGAAGCTTTCTTT | CASDKGGNTEAFF
- | - | TRBJ2-3 | TRBV2 | 15 | TGTGCCAGCAGTGAAGTCCAGTCTAGCACAGATACGCAGTATTTT | CASSEVQSSTDTQYF
- | few | TRBJ2-7 | TRBV19 | 13 | TGTGCCAGTAGCGACGGCGGGTTCTACGAGCAGTACTTC | CASSDGGFYEQYF
- | - | TRBJ2-5 | TRBV7-6 | 15 | TGTGCCAGCAGCTTACGGCCCCGGGCAGTAGAGACCCAGTACTTC | CASSLRPRAVETQYF
- | few | TRBJ1-2 | TRBV7-9 | 12 | TGTGCCAGCAACCCGACCTTAGAAGGCTACACCTTC | CASNPTLEGYTF
TRBD1 | - | TRBJ1-1 | TRBV4-3 | 17 | TGCGCCAGCAGCCACACGGGACAGGGGGTCATCGGCACTGAAGCTTTCTTT | CASSHTGQGVIGTEAFF
- | - | TRBJ2-1 | TRBV11-2 | 16 | TGTGCCAGCAGACTCAATCGGGACTTATTTTACAATGAGCAGTTCTTC | CASRLNRDLFYNEQFF
- | - | TRBJ1-2 | TRBV5-1 | 14 | TGCGCCAGCAGCTTGGAAGTAGACGGGGATGGCTACACCTTC | CASSLEVDGDGYTF
- | few | TRBJ1-1 | TRBV6-5 | 14 | TGTGCCAGCAGTTACCTCGGGGGCAAATATGAAGCTTTCTTT | CASSYLGGKYEAFF
TRBD1 | - | TRBJ2-3 | TRBV7-6 | 15 | TGTGCCAGCAGCTCAACAGGGGGAGACACAGATACGCAGTATTTT | CASSSTGGDTDTQYF
TRBD2 | - | TRBJ2-3 | TRBV12-3/TRBV12-4 | 14 | TGTGCCAGCAGCCCCAGCGGGGGTCGAGATACGCAGTATTTT | CASSPSGGRDTQYF
TRBD2 | few | TRBJ2-2 | TRBV4-1 | 18 | TGCGCCAGCAGCCAAGTGGGGCTAGCGGGGGCGGACACCGGGGAGCTGTTTTTT | CASSQVGLAGADTGELFF
- | many | TRBJ1-5 | TRBV7-8 | 14 | TGTGCCAACCGGAACAGGGAGGCCAATCAGCCCCAGCATTTT | CANRNREANQPQHF
TRBD2 | few | TRBJ2-1 | TRBV7-9 | 20 | TGTGCCAGCAGTTCTGACGGGGGGGCCGATGAATCCCCCTCCTACAATGAGCAGTTCTTC | CASSSDGGADESPSYNEQFF
TRBD2 | - | TRBJ2-1 | TRBV20-1 | 16 | TGCAGTGCTAGGGACCTACTAGCGGGCCTAAACAATGAGCAGTTCTTC | CSARDLLAGLNNEQFF
TRBD2 | - | TRBJ2-7 | TRBV7-9 | 16 | TGTGCCAGCAGCTCCACTAGCGGGGCCCCCTCCTACGAGCAGTACTTC | CASSSTSGAPSYEQYF
- | - | TRBJ1-1 | TRBV11-2 | 17 | TGTGCCAGCAGCTTATGGAAGGTAGACAAGATGAACACTGAAGCTTTCTTT | CASSLWKVDKMNTEAFF
- | few | TRBJ2-7 | TRBV29-1 | 11 | TGCAGCGTTGAATCGGCCACGGGGCAGTACTTC | CSVESATGQYF
TRBD1 | few | TRBJ2-3 | TRBV20-1 | 18 | TGCAGTGCTAGCCAGGGGGCGAGGAATATCTACGGCACAGATACGCAGTATTTT | CSASQGARNIYGTDTQYF
- | - | TRBJ2-1 | TRBV20-1 | 16 | TGCAGTGCTAGTCGTTGGGCACAGGGCGCCTACAATGAGCAGTTCTTC | CSASRWAQGAYNEQFF
TRBD2 | - | TRBJ2-3 | TRBV4-2 | 18 | TGTGCCAGCAGCCAAGATCTAGCGGGGGATTCGTTCGCAGATACGCAGTATTTT | CASSQDLAGDSFADTQYF
- | few | TRBJ1-1 | TRBV5-1 | 16 | TGCGCCAGCAGCTACACAGGGATGAAGTCTGATGCTGAAGCTTTCTTT | CASSYTGMKSDAEAFF